This T cell receptor beta chain was recovered during a study of cytomegalovirus exposure and HLA in healthy donors. Findings of the study overall: Within an earlier analysis, most TCR beta V segments proved productive either about 90% or about 30% of the time.

This CDR3 has 16 amino acids. V lost 0 bases and J 5 bases, leaving 13 bases between the germline ends. CDR1 and CDR2 from the germline V gene are MNHEY and SMNVEV (reference sequence). For this clone: Its antigen is unidentified.

A multiplex PCR was run with 60 Vbeta primers and 13 Jbeta primers. Sequenced by immunoSEQ multiplex PCR; TCRdb stores in-frame clones only, minus some. The sample has 130,000 or so clones, and its top ten clones hold 2% to 2.5%. The TCR sequence derives from a woman under 30 in good health and CMV-seronegative. Sequences were obtained from PBMCs. The chain links TRBV27 to TRBJ2-2, with a weak D call TRBD2 (5 bases). The DNA for the CDR3 is TGTGCCAGCAGTTTATCCAGAATTTGGGAGACCGGGGAGCTGTTTTTT. Translated: CASSLSRIWETGELFF.